The 26 T cell receptor beta chains below come from one sample, sequenced in a study of T cells after yellow fever vaccination. MiXCR, applied by TCRdb to the 5' RACE reads, yields one record per CDR3 protein. The sample holds 95,000 to 150,000 distinct CDR3 sequences, 7.5% to 10% seen once. The starting material was CD8+ T cells sorted from PBMCs, obtained on the day of the yellow fever booster vaccination. These receptors originate from a man aged 18 to 35 who received the YFV17D yellow fever vaccine.

This clonotype appeared a few times. The CDR3 loop reads CASSPRTGESYNEQFF. The CDR3 DNA reads as TGCGCCAGCAGCCCCCGGACAGGGGAATCCTACAATGAGCAGTTCTTC. V usage is TRBV5-1 and J usage is TRBJ2-1; 9 positions match TRBD1. V gave up 4 bases and J gave up 1 base; unmatched junction bases: 6. The CDR3 totals 16 residues. CDR1 is SGHRS and CDR2 is YFSETQ in the germline V gene.

In its sample, this clonotype was seen a few times. This rearrangement joins TRBV4-1 to TRBJ1-4, with D perhaps matching TRBD1 (5 bases). The CDR3 sequence is 17 residues long. V lost 3 bases to trimming and J lost 3 bases, with 17 bases between them. Germline CDR1 and CDR2: MGHRA and YSYEKL. CDR3 region: CASSQGGWGSANEKLFF. CDR3 sequence (DNA): TGCGCCAGCAGCCAGGGGGGATGGGGCAGTGCTAATGAAAAACTGTTTTTT.

The V gene is TRBV7-3, the J gene TRBJ2-3; D might be TRBD1 or TRBD2, each matching 6 bases. The CDR3 loop spans 15 amino acids. The V and J ends lost 4 bases and 1 base respectively, with 12 bases between them. Germline CDR1 is SGHTA and CDR2 is FQGTGA. The CDR3 here is CASSWGAGGTDTQYF. The CDR3 nucleotides are TGTGCCAGCAGCTGGGGGGCCGGGGGCACAGATACGCAGTATTTT.

A few counts support this clonotype. The chain employs TRBV11-3 and TRBJ2-7; perhaps TRBD1 as D (6 bases). The V and J ends lost 5 bases and 5 bases respectively, with 10 bases between them. The CDR3 runs to 12 residues. Germline values: CDR1 SGHNT, CDR2 YENEEA. In DNA, the CDR3 is TGTGCCAGCAGCCGCAGGGGCCACGAGCAGTACTTC. This encodes CASSRRGHEQYF.

The chain couples TRBV4-3 to TRBJ2-4; TRBD2 aligns across 9 bases. The CDR3 consists of 18 residues. Germline V CDR1 and CDR2: LGHNA, YSLEER. V lost 1 base, J lost 8 bases, and 15 bases stayed unmatched. The CDR3 protein is CASSQGLFGTSPTDIQYF. As DNA, the CDR3 is TGCGCCAGCAGCCAAGGCCTTTTTGGGACTAGCCCAACAGACATTCAGTACTTC.

This clonotype was found a few times. This chain uses TRBV20-1 with TRBJ2-5, with a tentative D call TRBD1 (5 bases). The CDR3 runs 12 residues. Germline V gene data show CDR1 as DFQATT and CDR2 as SNEGSKA (reference sequence). Trimming took off 1 base at V and 5 bases at J, with 8 bases between the two ends. CDR3 sequence reads: CSARGGWETQYF. The CDR3 nucleotides are TGCAGTGCTAGAGGGGGCTGGGAGACCCAGTACTTC.

The genes are TRBV29-1 and TRBJ1-1; D is ambiguous. Deletions cut 6 bases from V and 0 bases from J, with 11 bases between. This CDR3 is built from 13 residues. Germline CDR1 and CDR2: SQVTM and ANQGSEA. As DNA, the CDR3 is TGCAGCGTGGAGCTTGGACTGAACACTGAAGCTTTCTTT. Translation: CSVELGLNTEAFF.

This clonotype was recorded at least ten times. V usage is TRBV4-1 and J usage is TRBJ2-2; D ambiguous. The V end was cut by 0 bases, the J end by 6 bases, with 11 bases between. Per germline, CDR1 MGHRA and CDR2 YSYEKL. The CDR3 sequence is 15 residues long. The CDR3 reads CASSQDSGGAGELFF. The CDR3 coding sequence is TGCGCCAGCAGCCAAGACAGTGGTGGGGCCGGGGAGCTGTTTTTT.

The rearrangement joins TRBV27 to TRBJ1-6; D might be TRBD1 (5 bases). Germline CDR1 is MNHEY and CDR2 is SMNVEV (reference sequence). V shed 0 bases and J shed 0 bases, with 12 bases lying between them. This CDR3 spans 18 amino acids. CDR3 in DNA: TGTGCCAGCAGTTTATCCCCTGCAGGGAGCTCCTATAATTCACCCCTCCACTTT. It specifies CASSLSPAGSSYNSPLHF.

This clonotype was recorded many times. The rearrangement joins TRBV4-2 to TRBJ2-1; D is possibly TRBD2 (5 bases). Germline CDR1 and CDR2: LGHNA and YNFKEQ. CDR3 length: 15 residues. Trimming removed 9 bases from V and 8 bases from J, with 23 bases in between. CDR3 residues: CASGVGEGAGDEQFF. The CDR3 DNA is TGTGCCAGTGGGGTGGGCGAAGGAGCCGGGGATGAGCAGTTCTTC.

This clonotype was seen only a few times. The chain couples TRBV27 to TRBJ2-2; 7 positions match TRBD1. Germline lookup yields CDR1 MNHEY and CDR2 SMNVEV (reference sequence). V shed 6 bases, J shed 5 bases, and the junction held 6 bases outside the gene matches. The CDR3 is 14 amino acids. Written as DNA, the CDR3 is TGTGCCAGCAGCACCCAACAGGGGACCGGGGAGCTGTTTTTT. Encoded protein: CASSTQQGTGELFF.

This clonotype has a handful of counts. The V gene is TRBV6-5, the J gene TRBJ2-2; D uncertain. CDR3 length: 12 residues. With 4 bases removed from V and 9 bases from J, the gap between germline ends came to 9 bases. Looked up from germline, CDR1 is MNHEY and CDR2 is SVGAGI. CDR3 amino acids: CASSSVARELFF. The CDR3, as DNA: TGTGCCAGCAGTTCAGTAGCTAGGGAGCTGTTTTTT.

A few counts support this clonotype. This sequence joins TRBV9 and TRBJ1-1, with 10 bases aligning to TRBD1. The junction had 8 bases not matched to a gene; V was cut back by 4 bases and J by 2 bases. The CDR3 contains 16 residues. CDR1 and CDR2 from the germline V gene are SGDLS and YYNGEE. The CDR3 region is CASSPRTGGGNTEAFF. DNA of the CDR3: TGTGCCAGCAGCCCAAGGACAGGGGGGGGTAACACTGAAGCTTTCTTT.

This clonotype occurred many times. The chain links TRBV29-1 to TRBJ2-7, with TRBD2 matching 7 bases. V was clipped by 1 base and J by 4 bases; unmatched bases: 7. Germline V CDR1 and CDR2: SQVTM, ANQGSEA. This CDR3 region has 14 residues. The CDR3 here is CSVEATSQLYEQYV. CDR3 nucleotides: TGCAGCGTTGAAGCGACTAGCCAGTTATACGAGCAGTACGTC.

This sequence joins TRBV7-2 and TRBJ1-2; D is ambiguous. Trimming pared 2 bases from V and 4 bases from J, leaving 23 bases between. This CDR3 contains 18 residues. Germline V CDR1 and CDR2: SGHTA, FQGNSA. The CDR3 sequence is CASSLYWQRTTQSYGYTF. In nucleotides, the CDR3 is TGTGCCAGCAGCTTATATTGGCAGAGAACGACCCAGAGCTATGGCTACACCTTC. Based on the CDR3 plus reference TRBV7-2 and TRBJ1-2, the full variable domain is GAGVSQSPSNKVTEKGKDVELRCDPISGHTALYWYRQSLGQGLEFLIYFQGNSAPDKSGLPSDRFSAERTGGSVSTLTIQRTQQEDSAVYLCASSLYWQRTTQSYGYTFGSGTRLTVV.

The genes are TRBV4-1 and TRBJ2-7; 10 nucleotides align to TRBD2. V gave up 0 bases and J gave up 2 bases; unmatched junction bases: 10. The CDR3 covers 18 residues. The germline CDR1 and CDR2 sequences are MGHRA and YSYEKL. The CDR3 DNA follows: TGCGCCAGCAGCCAAGATCCTAGCGGGGGCTATCTGGCCTACGAGCAGTACTTC. This sequence encodes CASSQDPSGGYLAYEQYF.

This clonotype appeared many times. The chain carries TRBV13 and TRBJ2-3; the D gene is possibly TRBD2 (5 bases). The CDR3 length is 16 residues. The V and J ends lost 5 bases and 2 bases respectively, with 17 bases between them. Germline-derived CDR1 and CDR2 are PRHDT and FYEKMQ (reference sequence). This chain's CDR3 is CASSPLRETTTDTQYF. CDR3 sequence (DNA): TGTGCCAGCAGCCCCCTCCGGGAAACCACCACAGATACGCAGTATTTT. Full variable domain (outside the CDR3, taken from reference TRBV13 and TRBJ2-3): AAGVIQSPRHLIKEKRETATLKCYPIPRHDTVYWYQQGPGQDPQFLISFYEKMQSDKGSIPDRFSAQQFSDYHSELNMSSLELGDSALYFCASSPLRETTTDTQYFGPGTRLTVL.

This clonotype was counted ten times or more. The DNA for the CDR3 is TGCGCCAGCAGCTTGGCCCTAGGGGGCGTTGGCACAGATACGCAGTATTTT. It specifies CASSLALGGVGTDTQYF. The J gene is TRBJ2-3, the V gene TRBV5-1; 7 bases map to TRBD1. Germline values: CDR1 SGHRS, CDR2 YFSETQ. Trimming took 0 bases from V and 1 from J; bases not matched to a gene: 8. The CDR3 length is 17 residues.

This clonotype was observed a handful of times. This chain links TRBV7-2 with TRBJ1-2, with TRBD1 matching 8 bases. J gave up 6 bases and V 1 base, and 4 bases lay outside the gene matches. The CDR3 is 14 residues long. The germline CDR1 and CDR2 sequences are SGHTA and FQGNSA. CDR3 region: CASSLVTGGDGYTF. For the CDR3, the DNA is TGTGCCAGCAGCTTAGTTACAGGGGGGGATGGCTACACCTTC.

The J gene is TRBJ2-1, the V gene TRBV7-8; either TRBD1 or TRBD2 may supply D (6 bases each). This CDR3 comprises 15 residues. Trimming shortened V by 7 bases and J by 4 bases, and 17 bases separated the two germline ends. Germline CDR1 and CDR2: SGHVS and FQNEAQ. The CDR3 sequence is CASTRGDGGYNEQFF. The CDR3 DNA is TGTGCCAGCACGAGGGGGGATGGAGGTTACAATGAGCAGTTCTTC.

The rearrangement joins TRBV4-3 to TRBJ1-2; D is undetermined. The V gene lost 4 bases and the J gene lost 4 bases, with 22 bases spanning the gap. The length of the CDR3 is 17 residues. CDR1 and CDR2 (germline): LGHNA, YSLEER. Here the CDR3 DNA reads TGCGCCAGCAGCCCCCGGGGTGACGCCCGAGTAACCTATGGCTACACCTTC. It yields the protein CASSPRGDARVTYGYTF.

The J gene is TRBJ2-3, the V gene TRBV5-1; 8 nucleotides agree with TRBD2. The CDR3 is 16 residues long. V gave up 2 bases and J gave up 4 bases; unmatched junction bases: 9. From germline, CDR1 is SGHRS and CDR2 YFSETQ. This CDR3 is CASSLQSTSESDTQYF. The CDR3 DNA reads TGCGCCAGCAGCTTACAATCGACTAGCGAATCAGATACGCAGTATTTT.

This clonotype has more than one count but fewer than ten. CDR3 in amino acids: CASSLGQGRSPLHF. As DNA, the CDR3 is TGTGCCAGCAGCCTAGGACAGGGACGTTCACCCCTCCACTTT. V gene TRBV27 combines with J gene TRBJ1-6; 8 nucleotides align to TRBD1. Germline V gives CDR1 MNHEY, CDR2 SMNVEV (reference sequence). V was pared by 6 bases and J by 9 bases, with 7 bases of the junction left unmatched. The CDR3 consists of 14 residues.

This sequence joins TRBV12-3 or TRBV12-4 and TRBJ2-7; TRBD2 might be the D (5 bases). CDR3 length: 11 residues. Trimming left V 7 bases short and J 6 bases short, with 10 bases between. The CDR3 nucleotides are TGTGCCAGCACAGACTACGGCGAGCAGTACTTC. Translating it yields CASTDYGEQYF.

This clonotype was observed many times. The gene calls are TRBV29-1 and TRBJ2-3; TRBD1 agrees at 10 bases. Trimming cost V 6 bases and J 12 bases; bases outside gene matches: 6. Germline CDR1 reads SQVTM; CDR2 reads ANQGSEA. The CDR3 covers 11 residues. CDR3 sequence: CSVRTGGGQYF. The CDR3 DNA reads TGCAGCGTCCGGACAGGGGGGGGCCAGTATTTT.

The chain recombines TRBV7-6 with TRBJ2-1; D may correspond to TRBD1 or TRBD2 (5 bases each). There are 17 residues in the CDR3. Trimming shortened V by 0 bases and J by 6 bases, and 18 bases separated the two germline ends. Germline V lookup: CDR1 SGHVS, CDR2 FNYEAQ. This CDR3 reads CASSLAEVWGGANEQFF. CDR3 nucleotides: TGTGCCAGCAGCTTAGCGGAGGTGTGGGGCGGAGCCAATGAGCAGTTCTTC.